The rows below give T cell receptor beta chains drawn from one sample of a study of T cell repertoires in cytomegalovirus infection. TCRdb reprocessed the reads via MiXCR and lists one record per CDR3 protein. The sample has 80,000 to 130,000 distinct CDR3 sequences, about a quarter seen once. Sequencing input: CD8+ T cells from PBMCs. The receptors were sampled from a human donor in good health (CMV status not recorded). Some clones in this sample may be carry-over from other donors' samples. CDR3s include the opening cysteine and the closing phenylalanine or tryptophan. The D gene is left open where the match is weak. The size of a clone is reported for some rows only, either as once, few or many, or as a class for expanded clones.

d_gene: TRBD2
j_gene: TRBJ2-1
v_gene: TRBV7-2
abundance: NA
CDR3aa: CASSPRASGGAGEQFF
CDR3nt: TGTGCCAGCAGCCCTCGGGCTAGCGGGGGGGCCGGTGAGCAGTTCTTC

d_gene: TRBD1
j_gene: TRBJ2-1
v_gene: TRBV6-2/TRBV6-3
abundance: NA
CDR3aa: CASSYTGQGHDEQFF
CDR3nt: TGTGCCAGCAGTTACACAGGACAGGGGCACGATGAGCAGTTCTTC

d_gene: NA
j_gene: TRBJ2-1
v_gene: TRBV7-3
abundance: few
CDR3aa: CASSLGSLDEQFF
CDR3nt: TGTGCCAGCAGCTTAGGGTCTCTCGATGAGCAGTTCTTC

d_gene: TRBD2
j_gene: TRBJ2-3
v_gene: TRBV7-8
abundance: many
CDR3aa: CASSLELAGGADTQYF
CDR3nt: TGTGCCAGCAGCTTAGAGCTAGCGGGAGGGGCAGATACGCAGTATTTT

d_gene: TRBD1
j_gene: TRBJ1-1
v_gene: TRBV7-9
abundance: many
CDR3aa: CASSTPGQGMNTEAFF
CDR3nt: TGTGCCAGCAGCACACCGGGACAGGGAATGAACACTGAAGCTTTCTTT

d_gene: NA
j_gene: TRBJ2-5
v_gene: TRBV11-2
abundance: NA
CDR3aa: CASSPPGRLQETQYF
CDR3nt: TGTGCCAGCAGCCCTCCCGGGAGACTCCAAGAGACCCAGTACTTC

d_gene: TRBD2
j_gene: TRBJ2-1
v_gene: TRBV7-9
abundance: many
CDR3aa: CASSLATSSNEQFF
CDR3nt: TGTGCCAGCAGCTTAGCGACTAGCAGCAATGAGCAGTTCTTC

d_gene: NA
j_gene: TRBJ2-6
v_gene: TRBV12-3/TRBV12-4
abundance: NA
CDR3aa: CASSFKPGASVLTF
CDR3nt: TGTGCCAGCAGTTTCAAGCCTGGGGCCAGCGTCCTGACTTTC

d_gene: TRBD2
j_gene: TRBJ2-7
v_gene: TRBV12-3/TRBV12-4
abundance: NA
CDR3aa: CASSLGSGGQGEQYF
CDR3nt: TGTGCCAGCAGTTTAGGCAGCGGGGGCCAAGGGGAGCAGTACTTC

d_gene: TRBD2
j_gene: TRBJ2-5
v_gene: TRBV6-5
abundance: NA
CDR3aa: CASRGTSGEETQYF
CDR3nt: TGTGCCAGCAGAGGGACTAGCGGGGAAGAGACCCAGTACTTC

d_gene: TRBD2
j_gene: TRBJ2-7
v_gene: TRBV2
abundance: once
CDR3aa: CASSDTGGSYEQYF
CDR3nt: TGTGCCAGCAGTGATACGGGGGGATCCTACGAGCAGTACTTC

d_gene: TRBD2
j_gene: TRBJ2-1
v_gene: TRBV19
abundance: few
CDR3aa: CASSMGTSGTSYNEQFF
CDR3nt: TGTGCCAGTAGTATGGGGACTAGCGGGACATCCTACAATGAGCAGTTCTTC

d_gene: NA
j_gene: TRBJ2-2
v_gene: TRBV15
abundance: NA
CDR3aa: CATSRVKGNTGELFF
CDR3nt: TGTGCCACCAGCAGAGTGAAGGGGAACACCGGGGAGCTGTTTTTT

d_gene: NA
j_gene: TRBJ2-7
v_gene: TRBV14
abundance: NA
CDR3aa: CASSQEEGLFYEQYF
CDR3nt: TGTGCCAGCAGCCAAGAGGAGGGTCTCTTCTACGAGCAGTACTTC

d_gene: NA
j_gene: TRBJ1-2
v_gene: TRBV7-9
abundance: NA
CDR3aa: CASSFPRVGEIYGYTF
CDR3nt: TGTGCCAGCAGCTTTCCCCGGGTAGGGGAGATCTATGGCTACACCTTC

d_gene: TRBD2
j_gene: TRBJ2-2
v_gene: TRBV11-3
abundance: many
CDR3aa: CASRRGPSGGNTGELFF
CDR3nt: TGTGCCAGCAGGCGAGGCCCTAGCGGGGGTAACACCGGGGAGCTGTTTTTT

d_gene: TRBD2
j_gene: TRBJ2-5
v_gene: TRBV6-6
abundance: few
CDR3aa: CASSYPFSGPPQETQYF
CDR3nt: TGTGCCAGCAGTTACCCCTTTAGCGGGCCCCCCCAAGAGACCCAGTACTTC

d_gene: TRBD1
j_gene: TRBJ2-6
v_gene: TRBV7-9
abundance: NA
CDR3aa: CASSSTGAAANVLTF
CDR3nt: TGTGCCAGCAGCTCGACAGGGGCTGCGGCCAACGTCCTGACTTTC

d_gene: TRBD1
j_gene: TRBJ2-1
v_gene: TRBV5-8
abundance: NA
CDR3aa: CASSQPWDRADEQFF
CDR3nt: TGTGCCAGCAGCCAGCCTTGGGACAGGGCTGATGAGCAGTTCTTC

d_gene: NA
j_gene: TRBJ2-7
v_gene: TRBV2
abundance: NA
CDR3aa: CASLAGVYEQYF
CDR3nt: TGTGCCAGCTTGGCAGGGGTCTACGAGCAGTACTTC

d_gene: NA
j_gene: TRBJ2-3
v_gene: TRBV7-2
abundance: many
CDR3aa: CASSLEGGRSTDTQYF
CDR3nt: TGTGCCAGCAGCTTAGAGGGGGGGCGCAGCACAGATACGCAGTATTTT

d_gene: NA
j_gene: TRBJ1-2
v_gene: TRBV20-1
abundance: NA
CDR3aa: CSAKYSNYGYTF
CDR3nt: TGCAGTGCTAAGTATTCTAACTATGGCTACACCTTC

d_gene: TRBD1
j_gene: TRBJ1-6
v_gene: TRBV12-3/TRBV12-4
abundance: NA
CDR3aa: CASSSGQGRLAFHF
CDR3nt: TGTGCCAGCAGTTCCGGACAGGGTCGCCTTGCATTCCACTTT

d_gene: TRBD2
j_gene: TRBJ2-7
v_gene: TRBV7-2
abundance: few
CDR3aa: CASTPKGSGSNEQYF
CDR3nt: TGTGCCAGCACCCCGAAGGGTAGCGGGAGTAACGAGCAGTACTTC

d_gene: NA
j_gene: TRBJ2-3
v_gene: TRBV6-6
abundance: many
CDR3aa: CASSYFRPGSHTDTQYF
CDR3nt: TGTGCCAGCAGTTACTTTAGGCCGGGTTCACACACAGATACGCAGTATTTT

d_gene: NA
j_gene: TRBJ2-7
v_gene: TRBV20-1
abundance: NA
CDR3aa: CSARAPRRPDYEQYF
CDR3nt: TGCAGTGCTAGAGCCCCCCGCAGACCTGACTACGAGCAGTACTTC

d_gene: NA
j_gene: TRBJ2-1
v_gene: TRBV7-6
abundance: NA
CDR3aa: CASSLSDSSYNQQFF
CDR3nt: TGTGCCAGCAGCTTAAGCGACAGCTCCTACAATCAGCAGTTCTTC